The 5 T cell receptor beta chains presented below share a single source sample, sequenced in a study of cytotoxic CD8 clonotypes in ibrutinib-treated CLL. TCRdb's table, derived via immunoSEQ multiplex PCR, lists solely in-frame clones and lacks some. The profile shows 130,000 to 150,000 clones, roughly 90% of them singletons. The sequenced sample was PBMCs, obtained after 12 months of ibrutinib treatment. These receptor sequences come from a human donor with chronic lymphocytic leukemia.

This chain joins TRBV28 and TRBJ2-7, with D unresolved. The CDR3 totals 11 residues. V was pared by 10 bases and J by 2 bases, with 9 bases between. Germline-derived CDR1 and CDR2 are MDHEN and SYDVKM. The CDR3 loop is CATRRAYEQYF. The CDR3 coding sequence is TGTGCCACAAGACGTGCCTACGAGCAGTACTTC.

This CDR3 reads CAIVKGSTTEAFF. DNA for the CDR3: TGTGCCATCGTTAAAGGCAGCACGACTGAAGCTTTCTTT. This chain connects TRBV28 to TRBJ1-1; no clear D gene. The CDR3 is 13 residues long. Germline V gives CDR1 MDHEN, CDR2 SYDVKM. Trimming removed 10 bases from V and 5 bases from J, with 17 bases in between.

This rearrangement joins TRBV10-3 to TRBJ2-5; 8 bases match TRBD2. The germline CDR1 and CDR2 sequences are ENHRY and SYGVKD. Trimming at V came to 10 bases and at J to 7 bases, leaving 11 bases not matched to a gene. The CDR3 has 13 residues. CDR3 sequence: CATGERGPGTQYF. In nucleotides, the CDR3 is TGTGCCACCGGGGAGCGGGGGCCGGGGACCCAGTACTTC.

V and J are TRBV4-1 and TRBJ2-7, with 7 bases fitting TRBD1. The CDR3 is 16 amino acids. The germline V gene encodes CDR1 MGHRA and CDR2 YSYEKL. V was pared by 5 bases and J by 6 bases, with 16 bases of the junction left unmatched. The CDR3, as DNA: TGCGCCAGCAGCTCCGAACTGAAACAGGGGTCTTTCGAGCAGTACTTC. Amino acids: CASSSELKQGSFEQYF.

The CDR3 DNA reads as TGTGCCAGCAGTCCACCGGGACAGGGGGGCTACGAGCAGTACTTC. Translated, it gives CASSPPGQGGYEQYF. The rearrangement uses TRBV28 and TRBJ2-7; TRBD1 aligns across 11 bases. With V trimmed by 5 bases and J by 3 bases, 6 bases remained unmatched. Germline V gene lookup returns CDR1 MDHEN and CDR2 SYDVKM. CDR3 length equals 15 residues.